The 27 T cell receptor beta chains reported below all come from one sample, sequenced in a study of cytomegalovirus exposure and HLA in healthy donors. 60 Vbeta and 13 Jbeta primers were used in PCR. The assay was immunoSEQ multiplex PCR, and TCRdb's table has in-frame clones only and misses some. The sample records about 140,000 clones, around 70% being singletons. Source material: PBMCs. The receptors here all came from an older woman in good health and CMV-seropositive.

The count of this clone is one. The V gene is TRBV19, the J gene TRBJ1-1, with 8 bases identical to TRBD1. The CDR3 has 13 residues. Germline CDR1 and CDR2: LNHDA and SQIVND (reference sequence). Losses at the gene ends were 9 bases for V and 1 base for J; bases not matched to a gene: 4. The CDR3 sequence is CASQTGANTEAFF. The CDR3 DNA reads TGTGCCAGCCAGACAGGGGCGAACACTGAAGCTTTCTTT.

This chain uses TRBV6-1 with TRBJ1-2; D remains ambiguous. The germline CDR1 and CDR2 sequences are MNHNS and SASEGT. The CDR3 has 13 amino acids. Trimming stripped 7 bases from V and 7 bases from J, with 16 bases between. In nucleotides, the CDR3 is TGTGCCAGCACCCAACAAGAATTTCTTGGCTACACCTTC. It specifies CASTQQEFLGYTF.

V is TRBV29-1 and J is TRBJ2-1; D may be TRBD1 (6 bases). The CDR3 sequence is 11 residues long. The germline CDR1 and CDR2 sequences are SQVTM and ANQGSEA. V was pared by 8 bases and J by 12 bases, with 17 bases between. CDR3 protein: CSLNTGPVQFF. The CDR3 DNA reads TGCAGCCTAAATACAGGGCCCGTGCAGTTCTTC.

CDR3 residues: CASRPSGGAAGELFF. The CDR3 region has the DNA TGTGCCAGCAGACCCTCAGGGGGCGCAGCCGGGGAGCTGTTTTTT. V usage is TRBV27 and J usage is TRBJ2-2; TRBD1 matches at 8 bases. CDR3 length: 15 amino acids. CDR1 MNHEY and CDR2 SMNVEV come from the germline V gene (reference sequence). Trimming cost V 6 bases and J 6 bases; bases outside gene matches: 9.

This chain links TRBV2 with TRBJ2-2; 9 bases align to TRBD1. This CDR3 region has 15 residues. Germline CDR1 SNHLY, CDR2 FYNNEI. With V trimmed by 7 bases and J by 1 base, 4 bases remained unmatched. CDR3 sequence: CASNGQGRNTGELFF. CDR3 sequence (DNA): TGTGCCAGCAACGGACAGGGGCGGAACACCGGGGAGCTGTTTTTT.

This rearrangement joins TRBV19 to TRBJ2-4, with D uncertain. V lost 0 bases, J lost 1 base, and 10 bases lay in between. The CDR3 loop spans 16 amino acids. Germline V lookup: CDR1 LNHDA, CDR2 SQIVND (reference sequence). The CDR3, as DNA: TGTGCCAGTAGTATAGATCTATCCGGGGCCAAAAACATTCAGTACTTC. As protein: CASSIDLSGAKNIQYF.

V is TRBV5-4 and J is TRBJ1-5, with D unclear. The V and J ends lost 2 bases and 1 base respectively, with 7 bases between them. CDR3 length equals 14 residues. Looked up from germline, CDR1 is SGHNT and CDR2 is YYREEE (reference sequence). CDR3: CASSLTGSNQPQHF. CDR3 nucleotides: TGTGCCAGCAGCTTAACGGGGAGCAATCAGCCCCAGCATTTT. The entire variable domain, with the rest obtained from reference TRBV5-4 and TRBJ1-5, is as follows: ETGVTQSPTHLIKTRGQQVTLRCSSQSGHNTVSWYQQALGQGPQFIFQYYREEENGRGNFPPRFSGLQFPNYSSELNVNALELDDSALYLCASSLTGSNQPQHFGDGTRLSIL.

This clone was detected only a few times. The CDR3 DNA follows: TGTGCCAGCAGCCCCCACCAAGGGCGGGGCACAGATACGCAGTATTTT. Protein sequence: CASSPHQGRGTDTQYF. The chain recombines TRBV9 with TRBJ2-3; D might be TRBD2 (5 bases). Germline V lookup: CDR1 SGDLS, CDR2 YYNGEE. The CDR3 has 16 amino acids. Trimming stripped 4 bases from V and 1 base from J, with 16 bases between.

This chain connects TRBV30 to TRBJ2-1, with TRBD1 matching over 7 bases. The CDR3 runs to 12 residues. Trimming cost V 5 bases and J 3 bases; bases outside gene matches: 1. CDR1 and CDR2 (germline): GTSNPN, SVGIG (reference sequence). CDR3 nucleotide sequence: TGTGCCTGGCACAGGGGCTACAATGAGCAGTTCTTC. Translated: CAWHRGYNEQFF.

This chain links TRBV6-6 with TRBJ2-5; tentatively, D is TRBD1 (5 bases). CDR3 size: 11 residues. In germline, CDR1 is MNHNY, CDR2 SVGAGI (reference sequence). Trimming left V 5 bases short and J 7 bases short, with 8 bases between. The CDR3 protein is CASSRQGTQYF. CDR3 coding DNA: TGTGCCAGCAGTCGCCAGGGGACCCAGTACTTC.

V is TRBV19 and J is TRBJ1-1; the D is unclear. The CDR3 covers 13 residues. Per the germline V gene, CDR1 is LNHDA and CDR2 is SQIVND (reference sequence). Trimming removed 5 bases from V and 1 base from J, with 8 bases in between. The CDR3 sequence is CASSPQSNTEAFF. Here the CDR3 DNA reads TGTGCCAGTAGTCCACAGTCGAACACTGAAGCTTTCTTT.

The rearrangement joins TRBV19 to TRBJ1-1, with 7 bases fitting TRBD1. The germline V gene has CDR1 LNHDA and CDR2 SQIVND (reference sequence). V lost 6 bases to trimming and J lost 5 bases; unmatched junction nucleotides: 9. The CDR3 has 14 amino acids. DNA for the CDR3: TGTGCCAGTAGAGACAGGGTTTCGCTTACTGAAGCTTTCTTT. Its protein product is CASRDRVSLTEAFF.

Concerning this clone: The same CDR3 arises from other DNA sequences in this sample as well. This CDR3 reads CSAHLAGAGANVLTF. The CDR3 region has the DNA TGCAGCGCCCACCTGGCCGGGGCTGGGGCCAACGTCCTGACTTTC. V and J are TRBV29-1 and TRBJ2-6, with D possibly TRBD2 on 5 matching bases. V was cut by 7 bases and J by 2 bases, with 15 bases left in between. This CDR3 has 15 residues. Germline-derived CDR1 and CDR2 are SQVTM and ANQGSEA.

J is TRBJ2-7 and V is TRBV27, with 7 bases identical to TRBD2. The V gene's germline CDR1 is MNHEY and CDR2 SMNVEV (reference sequence). V shed 8 bases, J shed 3 bases, and the junction held 16 bases outside the gene matches. This CDR3 has 16 amino acids. The CDR3 region is CASRGQGGGLLYEQYF. The CDR3, as DNA: TGTGCCAGCCGCGGCCAGGGCGGGGGACTACTCTACGAGCAGTACTTC.

The CDR3 sequence: CASSEAGRGIYGYTF. The CDR3 DNA is TGTGCCAGCAGTGAAGCGGGCAGGGGTATTTATGGCTACACCTTC. This sequence joins TRBV6-1 and TRBJ1-2, with D maybe TRBD1 (6 bases). Trimming left V 0 bases short and J 5 bases short, with 13 bases between. Germline V gene data show CDR1 as MNHNS and CDR2 as SASEGT. The CDR3 contains 15 residues.

The chain recombines TRBV28 with TRBJ1-2; perhaps TRBD1 as D (5 bases). Per the germline V gene, CDR1 is MDHEN and CDR2 is SYDVKM. V was cut by 2 bases and J by 2 bases, with 12 bases left in between. The CDR3 totals 15 residues. CDR3 sequence reads: CASSLSRAGNYGYTF. CDR3 in DNA: TGTGCCAGCAGTTTAAGCAGGGCCGGGAACTATGGCTACACCTTC.

In its sample, this clone was seen a few times. The CDR3 reads CASSPSGTVGGELFF. CDR3 DNA: TGCGCCAGCAGCCCTAGCGGGACCGTGGGCGGGGAGCTGTTTTTT. This chain links TRBV5-1 with TRBJ2-2, with TRBD2 matching over 9 bases. V lost 4 bases to trimming and J lost 7 bases; unmatched junction nucleotides: 8. The germline CDR1 and CDR2 sequences are SGHRS and YFSETQ. The CDR3 spans 15 residues.

The V call is TRBV4-1, the J call TRBJ1-2; TRBD1 is a possible D gene (6 bases). This CDR3 region has 15 residues. V lost 4 bases and J lost 4, with 16 bases in between. Germline assignment: CDR1 MGHRA and CDR2 YSYEKL. The CDR3 loop reads CASSRSPRGAYGYTF. CDR3 in DNA: TGCGCCAGCAGCCGGAGCCCTCGGGGGGCCTATGGCTACACCTTC.

The rearrangement links TRBV28 to TRBJ2-7; maybe TRBD1 (5 bases). This CDR3 contains 14 residues. Per the germline V gene, CDR1 is MDHEN and CDR2 is SYDVKM. V shed 6 bases and J shed 0 bases, with 12 bases lying between them. This chain's CDR3 is CASRAWGSSYEQYF. CDR3 DNA: TGTGCCAGCAGGGCATGGGGCAGCTCCTACGAGCAGTACTTC.

The chain has TRBV11-2 and TRBJ2-7; D remains unclear. The ends were cut back, 0 bases at V and 3 bases at J, with 9 bases in the middle. Germline V gives CDR1 SGHAT, CDR2 FQNNGV. The CDR3 is 14 residues long. Here the CDR3 reads CASSLDLASYEQYF. The DNA of the CDR3 is TGTGCCAGCAGCTTAGATTTGGCCAGCTACGAGCAGTACTTC.

The gene calls are TRBV7-9 and TRBJ1-4; 8 bases are a match to TRBD1. V lost 4 bases and J lost 8; bases outside the gene matches: 6. CDR1 is SEHNR and CDR2 is FQNEAQ in the germline V gene (reference sequence). The CDR3 has 14 amino acids. The CDR3 sequence: CASSSRQGSEKLFF. The DNA for the CDR3 is TGTGCCAGCAGCTCCCGACAGGGGTCCGAAAAACTGTTTTTT.

The chain employs TRBV27 and TRBJ1-1; possibly TRBD1 for D (5 bases). The CDR3 is 12 residues long. In germline, CDR1 is MNHEY, CDR2 SMNVEV (reference sequence). Trimming took 5 bases from V and 10 from J, leaving 14 bases between them. The CDR3: CASSNRQMGAFF. CDR3 in DNA: TGTGCCAGCAGTAACCGACAGATGGGAGCTTTCTTT.

The rearrangement links TRBV5-4 to TRBJ2-5; 10 bases match TRBD2. CDR1 and CDR2 (germline): SGHNT, YYREEE (reference sequence). This CDR3 contains 17 residues. The trim removed 0 bases at V and 5 bases at J, leaving 10 bases unmatched. CDR3 sequence reads: CASSLGPTSGTMETQYF. For the CDR3, the DNA is TGTGCCAGCAGCTTGGGCCCTACTAGCGGGACCATGGAGACCCAGTACTTC. The variable domain in full, completed from reference TRBV5-4 and TRBJ2-5, reads ETGVTQSPTHLIKTRGQQVTLRCSSQSGHNTVSWYQQALGQGPQFIFQYYREEENGRGNFPPRFSGLQFPNYSSELNVNALELDDSALYLCASSLGPTSGTMETQYFGPGTRLLVL.

The rearrangement uses TRBV6-1 and TRBJ2-7; D remains unclear. The CDR3 length is 13 residues. Trimming took off 0 bases at V and 2 bases at J, with 5 bases between the two ends. The germline gives CDR1 MNHNS, CDR2 SASEGT. The CDR3 here is CASSEALPYEQYF. In DNA form, the CDR3 reads TGTGCCAGCAGTGAAGCCCTCCCCTACGAGCAGTACTTC.

The genes are TRBV6-1 and TRBJ2-2; TRBD1 aligns across 7 bases. Germline V lookup: CDR1 MNHNS, CDR2 SASEGT. Trimming cost V 6 bases and J 5 bases; bases outside gene matches: 6. The CDR3 extends over 14 amino acids. CDR3 coding DNA: TGTGCCAGCAGCACGACAGGGTTGACCGGGGAGCTGTTTTTT. Translating it yields CASSTTGLTGELFF.

This clone was recorded a few times. The chain employs TRBV2 and TRBJ2-7; TRBD1 is a possible D gene (5 bases). CDR3 length: 15 amino acids. CDR1 SNHLY and CDR2 FYNNEI come from the germline V gene. V was clipped by 5 bases and J by 6 bases, with 20 bases between them. The CDR3 DNA reads TGTGCCAGCAGTTCCCAGGGCTTAAGAACTACCGAGCAGTACTTC. Amino acids: CASSSQGLRTTEQYF.

V is TRBV5-1 and J is TRBJ2-7; 7 positions match TRBD2. Germline loops: CDR1 SGHRS, CDR2 YFSETQ. The CDR3 has 17 residues. Losses at the gene ends were 5 bases for V and 6 bases for J; bases not matched to a gene: 20. The CDR3 is CASSRLGGGDERGEQYF. Here the CDR3 DNA reads TGCGCCAGCAGTCGATTGGGTGGTGGGGACGAGCGGGGCGAGCAGTACTTC.